Below, 26 T cell receptor beta chains from the same sample are listed, as sequenced in a study of blood T cell repertoires in COVID-19. Assay: immunoSEQ multiplex PCR; the TCRdb copy retains only in-frame clones and omits some. The sample contains 130,000 to 150,000 clones, about 90% of which appear only once. Sample: peripheral blood. Source of these receptors: a woman between 45 and 60 years old with acute or convalescent COVID-19.

V is TRBV11-2 and J is TRBJ2-6; D remains unclear. The CDR3 runs to 14 residues. The V and J ends lost 5 bases and 0 bases respectively, with 5 bases between them. CDR1 and CDR2 from the germline V gene are SGHAT and FQNNGV. The CDR3 nucleotides are TGTGCCAGCAGCCTTCGCTCTGGGGCCAACGTCCTGACTTTC. Translated, it gives CASSLRSGANVLTF. The whole variable domain, filled in from reference TRBV11-2 and TRBJ2-6, reads EAGVAQSPRYKIIEKRQSVAFWCNPISGHATLYWYQQILGQGPKLLIQFQNNGVVDDSQLPKDRFSAERLKGVDSTLKIQPAKLEDSAVYLCASSLRSGANVLTFGAGSRLTVL.

The V and J genes are TRBV10-2 and TRBJ2-3; 9 bases align to TRBD2. The ends lost 4 bases at V and 2 bases at J; junction bases unmatched: 4. Germline V gene sequence: CDR1 WSHSY, CDR2 SAAADI. The CDR3 spans 15 residues. This CDR3 reads CASSGTSVTTDTQYF. Here the CDR3 DNA reads TGCGCCAGCAGTGGGACTAGCGTTACCACAGATACGCAGTATTTT.

The rearrangement uses TRBV19 and TRBJ1-2; D is perhaps TRBD1 (5 bases). This CDR3 spans 11 amino acids. V lost 9 bases to trimming and J lost 2 bases, with 7 bases between them. CDR1 and CDR2 (germline): LNHDA, SQIVND (reference sequence). The CDR3 nucleotides read TGTGCCAGCAGGGAAAACTATGGCTACACCTTC. Its protein is CASRENYGYTF.

This clone was seen a handful of times. The chain is built from TRBV19 and TRBJ2-3, with 8 positions matching TRBD1. Germline V lookup: CDR1 LNHDA, CDR2 SQIVND (reference sequence). CDR3 length equals 16 residues. V gave up 2 bases and J gave up 5 bases; unmatched junction bases: 9. CDR3 loop: CASSIFQTGVRDTQYF. CDR3 DNA sequence: TGTGCCAGTAGTATATTCCAGACAGGGGTAAGAGATACGCAGTATTTT.

The CDR3 DNA reads TGTGCCTGGAGTGGGACAGGGGTGGCTGGCTACACCTTC. The encoded protein is CAWSGTGVAGYTF. The chain joins TRBV30 to TRBJ1-2, with 9 bases matching TRBD1. Trimming at V came to 1 base and at J to 7 bases, leaving 4 bases not matched to a gene. The CDR3 is 13 amino acids. Germline V lookup: CDR1 GTSNPN, CDR2 SVGIG (reference sequence).

V gene TRBV9 combines with J gene TRBJ1-3; D uncertain. Germline V gene lookup returns CDR1 SGDLS and CDR2 YYNGEE. The CDR3 runs 16 residues. Trimming took 0 bases from V and 0 from J, leaving 10 bases between them. The chain's CDR3 is CASSVGGSHSGNTIYF. The CDR3, as DNA: TGTGCCAGCAGCGTAGGTGGCTCGCACTCTGGAAACACCATATATTTT.

J is TRBJ2-5 and V is TRBV27; 10 positions agree with TRBD1. Germline V gene sequence: CDR1 MNHEY, CDR2 SMNVEV (reference sequence). This CDR3 comprises 16 residues. The V and J ends lost 5 bases and 4 bases, in that order; junction bases with no gene match: 10. DNA for the CDR3: TGTGCCAGCAGTCCCCCCAAGGGACAGGGGCGAGAGACCCAGTACTTC. Its protein is CASSPPKGQGRETQYF.

The V gene is TRBV4-1, the J gene TRBJ2-7, with a weak D call TRBD1 (5 bases). The CDR3 consists of 14 residues. CDR1 and CDR2 from the germline V gene are MGHRA and YSYEKL. V shed 2 bases and J shed 3 bases, with 11 bases lying between them. CDR3 nucleotides: TGCGCCAGCAGCCAAATTCCAGGGTTCTACGAGCAGTACTTC. Translated, it gives CASSQIPGFYEQYF.

The chain is built from TRBV6-5 and TRBJ2-3, with 7 nucleotides matching TRBD1. This CDR3 has 16 residues. V dropped 4 bases and J dropped 4; count of bases not matched to a gene: 11. Germline V gene lookup returns CDR1 MNHEY and CDR2 SVGAGI. The CDR3 coding sequence is TGTGCCAGCAGTTCCACTACCGGGACAGATTCAGATACGCAGTATTTT. Translation: CASSSTTGTDSDTQYF.

CDR3 sequence reads: CASSSMQGGLIYF. Written as DNA, the CDR3 is TGTGCCAGCAGTTCCATGCAGGGGGGTTTGATATATTTT. This chain links TRBV28 with TRBJ1-3; 7 nucleotides align to TRBD1. V shed 4 bases, J shed 13 bases, and the junction held 10 bases outside the gene matches. CDR3 length: 13 amino acids. Germline V gives CDR1 MDHEN, CDR2 SYDVKM.

The rearrangement joins TRBV5-8 to TRBJ1-3, with TRBD1 matching over 7 bases. The CDR3 contains 14 residues. Germline assignment: CDR1 SGHTS and CDR2 YDEGEE. V was pared by 2 bases and J by 4 bases, with 3 bases of the junction left unmatched. Written as DNA, the CDR3 is TGTGCCAGCAGCTTTACAGGGGCAGGAAACACCATATATTTT. Its protein is CASSFTGAGNTIYF.

The chain carries TRBV7-2 and TRBJ2-3; TRBD2 aligns across 16 bases. The CDR3 runs 16 residues. The J segment lost 9 bases and the V segment lost 5 bases, leaving 8 bases of the junction unmatched. CDR1 and CDR2 (germline): SGHTA, FQGNSA. CDR3 residues: CASSRMGLAGGHTQYF. The CDR3 region has the DNA TGTGCCAGCAGCCGTATGGGACTAGCGGGGGGGCACACGCAGTATTTT.

The chain combines TRBV2 with TRBJ1-6; 9 positions match TRBD1. The CDR3 covers 16 residues. With V trimmed by 5 bases and J by 4 bases, 6 bases remained unmatched. Germline loops: CDR1 SNHLY, CDR2 FYNNEI. Here the CDR3 DNA reads TGTGCCAGCAGTTTACAGACAGGGGGATATAATTCACCCCTCCACTTT. It codes for CASSLQTGGYNSPLHF.

About this clone itself: At one end the junction does not follow the germline gene, possibly because of a read error. This sequence joins TRBV28 and TRBJ1-4, with TRBD1 as a possible D gene (5 bases). This CDR3 region has 15 residues. Germline V CDR1 and CDR2: MDHEN, SYDVKM. The CDR3 bases are TGTGCCAGCACGTCGGGGGGAGGGCCTAAGGAAAAACTGTTTTTT. This gives the protein CASTSGGGPKEKLFF.

The J gene is TRBJ2-5, the V gene TRBV9; D unclear. The CDR3 covers 13 residues. In germline, CDR1 is SGDLS, CDR2 YYNGEE. V lost 0 bases and J lost 5, with 8 bases in between. CDR3 DNA sequence: TGTGCCAGCAGCGTAGGAGAGTGGGAGACCCAGTACTTC. Translation gives CASSVGEWETQYF.

The genes are TRBV5-1 and TRBJ1-2; D call uncertain. V was trimmed by 0 bases and J by 5 bases, leaving 17 bases between them. Germline V gene sequence: CDR1 SGHRS, CDR2 YFSETQ. The CDR3 runs 16 residues. CDR3 amino acids: CASSLVGLNLDYGYTF. CDR3 in DNA: TGCGCCAGCAGCTTGGTCGGACTGAACCTCGATTATGGCTACACCTTC. The whole variable domain, remainder taken from reference TRBV5-1 and TRBJ1-2, is KAGVTQTPRYLIKTRGQQVTLSCSPISGHRSVSWYQQTPGQGLQFLFEYFSETQRNKGNFPGRFSGRQFSNSRSEMNVSTLELGDSALYLCASSLVGLNLDYGYTFGSGTRLTVV.

Ten or more counts support this clone. Other nucleotide sequences in the sample specify the same CDR3. The rearrangement uses TRBV6-6 and TRBJ2-3; TRBD2 aligns across 15 bases. Germline trimming cut 5 bases from V and 1 base from J; bases unmatched to any gene: 10. Germline lookup yields CDR1 MNHNY and CDR2 SVGAGI (reference sequence). The CDR3 runs 19 residues. CDR3 sequence (DNA): TGTGCCAGCAGTCAAAGGGGACTAGCGGGAGGCCCACGCACAGATACGCAGTATTTT. Residues: CASSQRGLAGGPRTDTQYF.

The chain is built from TRBV5-1 and TRBJ1-6, with 9 positions matching TRBD1. There are 15 residues in the CDR3. The V and J ends lost 7 bases and 10 bases, in that order; junction bases with no gene match: 12. Germline lookup yields CDR1 SGHRS and CDR2 YFSETQ. The chain's CDR3 is CASAITTGGNSPLHF. CDR3 bases: TGCGCCAGCGCGATCACGACAGGGGGAAACTCACCCCTCCACTTT.

The V call is TRBV5-4, the J call TRBJ1-1; the D is unclear. This CDR3 is built from 14 residues. The germline V gene has CDR1 SGHNT and CDR2 YYREEE (reference sequence). The V gene lost 1 base and the J gene lost 1 base, with 8 bases spanning the gap. CDR3 bases: TGTGCCAGCAGCTTGAGAGGGCGGAACACTGAAGCTTTCTTT. It is translated as CASSLRGRNTEAFF.

This rearrangement joins TRBV6-5 to TRBJ1-5, with D perhaps matching TRBD1 (5 bases). The CDR3 has 14 amino acids. The V gene's germline CDR1 is MNHEY and CDR2 SVGAGI. V lost 4 bases and J 4 bases, leaving 11 bases between the germline ends. The CDR3 DNA is TGTGCCAGCAGTTTGCGGGGGATTAATCAGCCCCAGCATTTT. It translates to CASSLRGINQPQHF.

The V and J genes are TRBV5-1 and TRBJ1-6; 7 nucleotides agree with TRBD1. V lost 1 base and J lost 10; bases outside the gene matches: 5. The CDR3 has 14 amino acids. CDR1 SGHRS and CDR2 YFSETQ come from the germline V gene. The CDR3 reads CASSLSQGESPLHF. DNA for the CDR3: TGCGCCAGCAGCTTGAGTCAGGGGGAGTCACCCCTCCACTTT.

The chain combines TRBV19 with TRBJ2-2; perhaps TRBD1 as D (5 bases). The germline gives CDR1 LNHDA, CDR2 SQIVND (reference sequence). The CDR3 is 16 residues long. V was trimmed by 3 bases and J by 1 base, leaving 12 bases between them. CDR3 DNA: TGTGCCAGTAGTATCCCCCCCACAGGGAACACCGGGGAGCTGTTTTTT. Its protein is CASSIPPTGNTGELFF.

The V call is TRBV3-1 (or the pseudogene TRBV3-2), the J call TRBJ2-5; no definite D call. Trimming shortened V by 0 bases and J by 2 bases, and 10 bases separated the two germline ends. The CDR3 covers 15 residues. Germline V CDR1 and CDR2: LGHDT, YNNKEL (reference sequence). Here the CDR3 DNA reads TGTGCCAGCAGCCAAGACCTCCCTAAGCAAGAGACCCAGTACTTC. Amino acid sequence: CASSQDLPKQETQYF.

The genes are TRBV5-4 and TRBJ1-2, with 9 nucleotides matching TRBD1. Germline V gives CDR1 SGHNT, CDR2 YYREEE (reference sequence). CDR3 size: 15 residues. Trimming took 3 bases from V and 2 from J; bases not matched to a gene: 5. DNA of the CDR3: TGTGCCAGCAGCTCACCGGGACAGGGAAACTATGGCTACACCTTC. Amino acid sequence: CASSSPGQGNYGYTF.

V and J are TRBV19 and TRBJ1-5; TRBD1 agrees at 7 bases. In germline, CDR1 is LNHDA, CDR2 SQIVND (reference sequence). This CDR3 comprises 14 residues. V gave up 11 bases and J gave up 3 bases; unmatched junction bases: 10. The CDR3 is CAQTNRGINQPQHF. For the CDR3, the DNA is TGTGCCCAAACGAACAGGGGAATCAATCAGCCCCAGCATTTT.

CDR3 amino acids: CASSPGQGTGNTIYF. The CDR3 bases are TGTGCCAGCAGCCCCGGACAGGGCACTGGAAACACCATATATTTT. The rearrangement joins TRBV3-1 (or the pseudogene TRBV3-2) to TRBJ1-3, with 8 bases aligning to TRBD1. This CDR3 comprises 15 residues. The V and J ends lost 4 bases and 2 bases, in that order; junction bases with no gene match: 4. Looked up from germline, CDR1 is LGHDT and CDR2 is YNNKEL (reference sequence).